The clone carrying this TCR beta chain was seen many times. Antigen specificity is unknown. This sample is part of a study of Graves' ophthalmopathy and Graves' hyperthyroidism. This CDR3 is built from 14 residues. V dropped 0 bases and J dropped 5 bases, with 8 bases sitting between them. The germline V gene has CDR1 SNHLY and CDR2 FYNNEI. Aged 18 to 65, the patients with hyperthyroidism had under 2 months' duration and were newly diagnosed. The evidence that diagnosis relied on was clinical symptoms, serum thyroxine, TRAb, thyroid ultrasound and orbital computed tomography. The PBMCs were taken from approximately 9 ml of fresh peripheral blood. The authors amplified TCR beta CDR3 regions, and they did so from RNA transcripts for repertoire sequencing. Amplification began with first-round RT-PCR using HTBI primers, then second-round multiplex PCR was performed. TCRdb ran MiXCR on the multiplex PCR reads and lists one entry per CDR3 protein. The table includes roughly 410,000 distinct CDR3 sequences, roughly 15% detected once.

Study observations and caveats: A majority of expanded thyroid clonotypes exceeding 0.001 frequency were likewise present in blood.

The sequence derives from a young woman with stable Graves' hyperthyroidism. This sequence joins TRBV2 and TRBJ1-5, with no clear D. The sequenced sample consisted of peripheral blood. The CDR3 sequence is CASSEAQADQPQHF. The CDR3 coding sequence is TGTGCCAGCAGTGAAGCCCAGGCCGATCAGCCCCAGCATTTT.